This TCR beta chain was sequenced during a study of shared clonotypes between healthy human individuals. Once extracted for a subset, genomic DNA was divided evenly among several immunoSEQ plates. The repertoire was sequenced with immunoSEQ multiplex PCR; TCRdb's copy has only in-frame clones and lacks some. This sample has millions of clones; approximately 94% occur once, and the top ten carry under 0.15%. Germline CDR1 reads WNHNN; CDR2 reads SYGVQD (reference sequence). The CDR3 is 14 amino acids. V was trimmed by 3 bases and J by 7 bases, leaving 14 bases between them. As concerns this clone: Its target is unknown.

Whole-study findings and limits: Larger estimated richness was generally recorded for naive subsets relative to memory subsets. For naive CD4 cells, roughly 5% of clonotypes were shared across a handful of donors. Some clonotypes were shared by all four sorted-subset donors, while others were not shared. The non-shared ones had lower generation probabilities than the shared ones.

The sequenced sample was naive CD4+ T cells sorted from blood. Subset described: CD45RA+ positively selected. The chain recombines TRBV10-1 with TRBJ2-3; D gene ambiguous. This receptor was obtained from a young man in good health. As DNA, the CDR3 is TGCGCCAGCAGTGAAAGTCTGGCCAGGAATACGCAGTATTTT. Translating gives CASSESLARNTQYF.